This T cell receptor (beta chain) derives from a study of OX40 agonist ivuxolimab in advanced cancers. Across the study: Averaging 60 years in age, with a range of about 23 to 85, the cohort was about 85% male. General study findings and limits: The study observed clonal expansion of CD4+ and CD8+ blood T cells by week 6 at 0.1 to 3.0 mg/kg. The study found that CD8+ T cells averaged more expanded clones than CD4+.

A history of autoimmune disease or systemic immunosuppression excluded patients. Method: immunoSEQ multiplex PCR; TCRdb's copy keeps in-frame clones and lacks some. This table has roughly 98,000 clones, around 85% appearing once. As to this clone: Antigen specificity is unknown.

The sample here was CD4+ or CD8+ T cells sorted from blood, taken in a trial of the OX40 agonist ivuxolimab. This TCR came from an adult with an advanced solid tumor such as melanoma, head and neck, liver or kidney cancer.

CDR3 region: CASSLQQGVEETQYF. CDR3 coding DNA: TGTGCCAGCAGCTTGCAACAGGGGGTCGAAGAGACCCAGTACTTC. The chain links TRBV7-9 to TRBJ2-5, with 8 bases fitting TRBD1. Trimming removed 3 bases from V and 3 bases from J; junction bases left unmatched: 6. CDR1 is SEHNR, CDR2 FQNEAQ, per germline (reference sequence). The CDR3 sequence is 15 residues long.